A selection of T cell receptor beta chains follows, all from one sample in a study of blood T cell repertoires in COVID-19. TCRdb's copy holds only in-frame clones and misses some; the assay was immunoSEQ multiplex PCR. The data contain 80,000 or so clones, about 76% of them singletons. The sequencing input was peripheral blood. These receptors all stem from a man older than 75 with acute or convalescent COVID-19. Each CDR3 is given with its conserved first and last residue. The D gene is left open where the match is weak. The size field is filled for only some rows; it gives once, few, many or a size class.

abundance	v_gene	j_gene	d_gene	CDR3aa	CDR3nt
NA	TRBV7-3	TRBJ2-1	TRBD1	CASSLNLTGNEYNEQFF	TGTGCCAGCAGCTTAAACCTGACAGGGAATGAGTACAATGAGCAGTTCTTC
once	TRBV5-1	TRBJ2-5	TRBD1	CASSFPGTGQETQYF	TGCGCCAGCAGCTTCCCCGGGACAGGGCAAGAGACCCAGTACTTC
NA	TRBV5-1	TRBJ1-5	TRBD1	CASSLTTGPNQPQHF	TGCGCCAGCAGCTTGACGACAGGGCCGAATCAGCCCCAGCATTTT
NA	TRBV2	TRBJ2-1	TRBD1	CASQQGARRSYNEQFF	TGTGCCAGCCAACAGGGGGCGCGTCGCTCCTACAATGAGCAGTTCTTC
NA	TRBV9	TRBJ1-1	TRBD1	CASSGRDRNTEAFF	TGTGCCAGCAGCGGCCGGGACAGAAACACTGAAGCTTTCTTT
once	TRBV6-1	TRBJ2-2	NA	CASSESQGTPGELFF	TGTGCCAGCAGTGAATCCCAGGGGACCCCCGGGGAGCTGTTTTTT
NA	TRBV28	TRBJ1-1	NA	CASSLNRKAFF	TGTGCCAGCAGTTTAAACAGGAAAGCTTTCTTT
NA	TRBV27	TRBJ2-7	TRBD2	CASSPSGRIHEQYF	TGTGCCAGCAGTCCGAGCGGGAGGATCCACGAGCAGTACTTC
NA	TRBV5-1	TRBJ2-2	NA	CASSQENTGELFF	TGCGCCAGCAGCCAGGAGAACACCGGGGAGCTGTTTTTT
NA	TRBV6-1	TRBJ1-2	TRBD1	CASSESLRGTGALNYGYTF	TGTGCCAGCAGTGAATCCCTACGGGGGACAGGGGCTTTGAACTATGGCTACACCTTC
NA	TRBV10-2	TRBJ2-7	NA	CASFDLPGPILGGEQYF	TGCGCCAGCTTTGATTTACCGGGACCGATACTGGGAGGCGAGCAGTACTTC
once	TRBV5-6	TRBJ2-7	TRBD1	CASSLAYRTGLPYEQYF	TGTGCCAGCAGCTTGGCTTATAGGACAGGACTCCCTTACGAGCAGTACTTC
NA	TRBV5-1	TRBJ2-7	TRBD2	CASSLASGYEQYF	TGCGCCAGCAGCTTGGCTAGCGGCTACGAGCAGTACTTC
few	TRBV11-1	TRBJ2-1	NA	CASSQTSSSYNEQFF	TGTGCCAGCAGTCAAACGTCGAGCTCCTACAATGAGCAGTTCTTC
few	TRBV24-1	TRBJ2-1	NA	CATSVGRTEGQFF	TGTGCCACCAGTGTTGGCCGGACAGAAGGGCAGTTCTTC
NA	TRBV2	TRBJ1-5	NA	CASLKDSRGGQPQHF	TGTGCCAGCTTAAAGGACTCCCGAGGGGGTCAGCCCCAGCATTTT
once	TRBV28	TRBJ1-2	NA	CASRGYYGYTF	TGTGCCAGCAGGGGCTATTATGGCTACACCTTC
NA	TRBV7-9	TRBJ1-3	NA	CASSLFTGPSNTIYF	TGTGCCAGCAGCTTATTCACAGGACCTTCGAACACCATATATTTT
few	TRBV2	TRBJ1-5	NA	CASSETPPLPQHF	TGTGCCAGCAGTGAAACTCCACCTTTGCCCCAGCATTTT
NA	TRBV18	TRBJ1-2	NA	CASSPGQHYGYTF	TGTGCCAGCTCACCAGGACAGCACTATGGCTACACCTTC
NA	TRBV20-1	TRBJ1-1	NA	CSASDRRAFF	TGCAGTGCTAGCGACAGGAGGGCTTTCTTT
many	TRBV6-5	TRBJ2-3	NA	CASSYQSDSRTDTQYF	TGTGCCAGCAGTTACCAAAGTGATAGCCGCACAGATACGCAGTATTTT